This T cell receptor (beta chain) was identified in a study of shared clonotypes between healthy human individuals. The study, taken as a whole, reports: Large sequencing depth failed to make sorted-subset sequencing complete, rarefaction showed. Only a few donors were included, so the genetic and exposure-history diversity represented was limited.

As for this clone: Antigen specificity is unknown.

Everyone who donated was a Caucasian adult who lived in Nashville, Tennessee. In the original analysis: Filtering differed, since immunoSEQ gave only junction sequences and no quality scores. Generated by immunoSEQ multiplex PCR, the TCRdb table keeps only in-frame clones and is missing some. V and J calls and clone size are copied from that table; D and trimming were computed from the DNA. The sample holds 1,500,000 or so clones, approximately 98.5% seen once. Trimming removed 0 bases at V and 4 bases at J, with 12 bases between. Germline CDR1 and CDR2: KGHSH and LQKENI. The CDR3 contains 15 residues.

The chain combines TRBV18 with TRBJ1-2; D not certain. The receptor was derived from a man aged 30-40 years in good health. Material for sequencing was naive CD4+ T cells sorted from blood. Subset specified: CD45RA+ positively selected. The CDR3 DNA follows: TGTGCCAGCTCACCACCCGTTGGCGAAGTCTATGGCTACACCTTC. Translating gives CASSPPVGEVYGYTF.